Below are 20 T cell receptor beta chains sequenced from a single sample in a study of a mutant IDH1 vaccine in newly diagnosed glioma. The data were produced by immunoSEQ multiplex PCR, yet TCRdb's version contains in-frame clones alone and is incomplete. This table has 60,000 to 70,000 clones, roughly 87% appearing once. These receptors' antigens are unknown. Sample time point: week 47, end of study. Alongside topical imiquimod, each dose of vaccine comprised 300 ug of mutant IDH1 20-mer peptide. The sample was PBMCs, taken from a glioma patient whose treatment included an IDH1 peptide vaccine. The receptors originated from a man aged 30 to 39 with glioma.

This rearrangement joins TRBV6-1 to TRBJ2-3; 7 nucleotides agree with TRBD2. Trimming took 7 bases from V and 1 from J; bases not matched to a gene: 5. The length of the CDR3 is 14 residues. Germline CDR1 MNHNS, CDR2 SASEGT. The CDR3 spells CASIGAGGTDTQYF. CDR3 nucleotides: TGTGCCAGCATAGGGGCGGGGGGCACAGATACGCAGTATTTT.

As regards this clone: The conserved phenylalanine or tryptophan is not found at the CDR3 terminus, so this likely reflects a read error. The rearrangement uses TRBV10-3 and TRBJ2-7; D ambiguous. CDR1 and CDR2 (germline): ENHRY, SYGVKD. This CDR3 comprises 12 residues. Trimming stripped 3 bases from V and 2 bases from J, with 5 bases between. CDR3 sequence: CAISDSAYEQYL. The CDR3 bases are TGTGCCATCAGTGACAGCGCCTACGAGCAGTACCTC.

This chain joins TRBV5-1 and TRBJ2-5; 12 bases fit TRBD2. This CDR3 comprises 17 residues. CDR1 is SGHRS and CDR2 is YFSETQ in the germline V gene. Trimming took 2 bases from V and 4 from J; bases not matched to a gene: 9. The CDR3 nucleotides are TGCGCCAGCAGCTTTGGGCTAGCGGGGGGGCTCGGAGAGACCCAGTACTTC. Encoded protein: CASSFGLAGGLGETQYF.

The DNA for the CDR3 is TGTGCCAGTAGTGGACAGGATTCCTACGAGCAGTACTTC. This gives the protein CASSGQDSYEQYF. The rearrangement uses TRBV19 and TRBJ2-7; 7 bases match TRBD1. V lost 5 bases and J lost 1; bases outside the gene matches: 2. The V gene's germline CDR1 is LNHDA and CDR2 SQIVND (reference sequence). The length of the CDR3 is 13 residues.

The CDR3 here is CASSLDPGQGAAGNTIYF. The CDR3 DNA reads TGTGCCAGCAGCTTAGACCCCGGACAGGGGGCTGCTGGAAACACCATATATTTT. The chain uses TRBV21-1 and TRBJ1-3; TRBD1, as called in the table, went unchecked against the DNA. TRBV21-1 is shown as a pseudogene. This CDR3 spans 18 amino acids.

The V gene is TRBV6-5, the J gene TRBJ1-2; a possible D gene is TRBD1 (5 bases). V lost 2 bases to trimming and J lost 1 base, with 14 bases between them. Germline V lookup: CDR1 MNHEY, CDR2 SVGAGI. The CDR3 loop spans 16 amino acids. Here the CDR3 DNA reads TGTGCCAGCAGTTACCTTACAGGAGCCGTTAACTATGGCTACACCTTC. This gives the protein CASSYLTGAVNYGYTF.

The chain carries TRBV29-1 and TRBJ2-7; D is uncertain. The V end was cut by 3 bases, the J end by 3 bases, with 12 bases between. This CDR3 has 13 amino acids. CDR1 SQVTM and CDR2 ANQGSEA come from the germline V gene. CDR3 sequence: CSVETDGNYEQYF. For the CDR3, the DNA is TGCAGCGTTGAGACGGATGGGAACTACGAGCAGTACTTC.

This clone has more than one count but fewer than ten. J is TRBJ2-2 and V is TRBV7-6, with D possibly called TRBD1 or TRBD2 (6 bases each). Germline V gene lookup returns CDR1 SGHVS and CDR2 FNYEAQ. Trimming stripped 0 bases from V and 0 bases from J, with 17 bases between. This CDR3 region has 19 residues. CDR3 protein: CASSLALGGPSSNTGELFF. CDR3 DNA sequence: TGTGCCAGCAGCTTAGCTCTCGGGGGCCCCTCCTCGAACACCGGGGAGCTGTTTTTT.

The chain joins TRBV5-1 to TRBJ2-2; D ambiguous. V gave up 0 bases and J gave up 0 bases, with 6 bases separating them. CDR3 size: 15 residues. CDR1 is SGHRS and CDR2 is YFSETQ in the germline V gene. CDR3 protein: CASSLERSNTGELFF. The CDR3 DNA follows: TGCGCCAGCAGCTTGGAAAGATCGAACACCGGGGAGCTGTTTTTT.

The chain has TRBV5-1 and TRBJ2-7; 8 bases line up with TRBD1. This CDR3 comprises 14 residues. Trimming took 0 bases from V and 2 from J; bases not matched to a gene: 1. Germline-derived CDR1 and CDR2 are SGHRS and YFSETQ. CDR3 sequence: CASSLVQGAYEQYF. In DNA, the CDR3 is TGCGCCAGCAGCTTGGTACAGGGGGCCTACGAGCAGTACTTC.

The chain employs TRBV15 and TRBJ2-7, with unresolved D. Trimming removed 1 base at V and 2 bases at J, with 9 bases between. CDR3 length: 14 amino acids. Germline V lookup: CDR1 LNHNV, CDR2 YYDKDF (reference sequence). This chain's CDR3 is CATSRGTLTYEQYF. In DNA form, the CDR3 reads TGTGCCACCAGCAGAGGTACTTTAACCTACGAGCAGTACTTC.

The rearrangement uses TRBV29-1 and TRBJ1-1; D is ambiguous. Trimming cost V 3 bases and J 1 base, with 15 bases left between them. This CDR3 has 15 residues. Germline V CDR1 and CDR2: SQVTM, ANQGSEA. CDR3 amino acids: CSVDNSQVGNTEAFF. The CDR3 nucleotides are TGCAGCGTTGACAATTCCCAGGTGGGGAACACTGAAGCTTTCTTT.

This clone was counted a few times. The chain has TRBV9 and TRBJ1-1; TRBD1 might be the D (6 bases). CDR3 size: 13 residues. V lost 3 bases and J 5 bases, leaving 11 bases between the germline ends. Germline V gene sequence: CDR1 SGDLS, CDR2 YYNGEE. The CDR3 DNA sequence: TGTGCCAGCAGCGGGCTCAGGGGAACTGAAGCTTTCTTT. Translating gives CASSGLRGTEAFF.

V usage is TRBV19 and J usage is TRBJ2-1; D remains unclear. Trimming shortened V by 4 bases and J by 6 bases, and 4 bases separated the two germline ends. CDR3 length: 11 amino acids. CDR1 and CDR2 from the germline V gene are LNHDA and SQIVND (reference sequence). DNA of the CDR3: TGTGCCAGTAGTAACCTCAATGAGCAGTTCTTC. As protein: CASSNLNEQFF.

J is TRBJ2-1 and V is TRBV6-6; 9 bases map to TRBD1. Germline values: CDR1 MNHNY, CDR2 SVGAGI (reference sequence). This CDR3 is 15 amino acids long. The ends lost 2 bases at V and 5 bases at J; junction bases unmatched: 4. CDR3: CASSYNRGRNNEQFF. Written as DNA, the CDR3 is TGTGCCAGCAGTTACAACAGGGGGCGGAACAATGAGCAGTTCTTC.

The chain has TRBV5-1 and TRBJ2-5, with TRBD1 identical over 8 bases. CDR3 size: 13 residues. Germline V gene data show CDR1 as SGHRS and CDR2 as YFSETQ. V shed 7 bases, J shed 5 bases, and the junction held 7 bases outside the gene matches. The CDR3 here is CASGPGGMETQYF. Here the CDR3 DNA reads TGCGCCAGCGGACCAGGGGGCATGGAGACCCAGTACTTC.

This chain uses TRBV5-1 with TRBJ1-1, with TRBD1 matching over 9 bases. This CDR3 region has 15 residues. Trimming took 2 bases from V and 1 from J; bases not matched to a gene: 3. Germline values: CDR1 SGHRS, CDR2 YFSETQ. CDR3 in amino acids: CASSLSGQGNTEAFF. The CDR3 bases are TGCGCCAGCAGCTTATCGGGACAGGGGAACACTGAAGCTTTCTTT.

This clone was found once. The V gene is TRBV20-1, the J gene TRBJ1-2; a weak D match, TRBD1 (5 bases). The CDR3 is made up of 11 amino acids. Trimming left V 7 bases short and J 6 bases short, with 12 bases between. Germline loops: CDR1 DFQATT, CDR2 SNEGSKA (reference sequence). CDR3 nucleotides: TGCAGTGTCAGGGTGATTGATGGCTACACCTTC. Its translation: CSVRVIDGYTF.

This clone was seen more than once but under ten times. V usage is TRBV7-9 and J usage is TRBJ1-1; no clear D gene. Trimming pared 0 bases from V and 6 bases from J, leaving 8 bases between. This CDR3 has 13 residues. The V gene's germline CDR1 is SEHNR and CDR2 FQNEAQ (reference sequence). The CDR3 DNA follows: TGTGCCAGCAGCTTAGCGAGGCCAGCTGAAGCTTTCTTT. Translation: CASSLARPAEAFF.

The CDR3 is CASGLVTTRTGFSEAFF. CDR3 nucleotides: TGTGCTAGTGGTTTGGTTACCACTCGGACAGGTTTCTCCGAAGCTTTCTTT. This rearrangement joins TRBV12-5 to TRBJ1-1; 7 bases are shared with TRBD1. This CDR3 spans 17 amino acids. The ends lost 0 bases at V and 8 bases at J; junction bases unmatched: 15. Germline V lookup: CDR1 LGHNT, CDR2 FRNRAP.